This paragraph covers one TCR beta chain sequence. Antigen: not known. The data stem from a study of type 1 regulatory T cells. Study-level background: This in vitro CD4 product, T-allo10, is enriched for Tr1 cells and alloantigen-specific.

TCRdb processed the reads anew with MiXCR; each CDR3 protein has one entry. The table has roughly 60,000 distinct CDR3 sequences, 62% seen once. The V end was cut by 6 bases, the J end by 5 bases, with 13 bases between. Germline CDR1 KGHSH, CDR2 LQKENI. This CDR3 has 13 amino acids. The sequence derives from a human donor in good health. The sequencing sample was made of cultured non-Tr1 T cells, either the whole culture or a sorted T cell fraction (not recorded which). V usage is TRBV18 and J usage is TRBJ1-2, with a tentative D call TRBD1 (5 bases). The CDR3 loop is CASSPDSQYGYTF. The CDR3, as DNA: TGTGCCAGCTCCCCAGACAGCCAGTATGGCTACACCTTC.